Listed below are T cell receptor beta chains from one sample, sequenced in a study of blood T cell repertoires in COVID-19. Here immunoSEQ multiplex PCR was the method, and the copy in TCRdb shows in-frame clones only, minus some. The table records about 250,000 clones, 87% of them present only once. Sequencing was performed on peripheral blood. The receptors here all came from a man aged 18 to 29 with active or convalescent COVID-19. Each CDR3 is given with its conserved first and last residue. The D gene is left open where the match is weak. Clone size, where shown, is once, few, many, or a class for clones that have expanded.

j_gene: TRBJ1-2; d_gene: .; abundance: .; v_gene: TRBV2; CDR3aa: CASSRRGGYTF; CDR3nt: TGTGCCAGCAGTCGCAGAGGTGGCTACACCTTC
j_gene: TRBJ2-3; d_gene: .; abundance: .; v_gene: TRBV20-1; CDR3aa: CSARGPGSTDTQYF; CDR3nt: TGCAGTGCTCGTGGGCCCGGGAGCACAGATACGCAGTATTTT
j_gene: TRBJ1-1; d_gene: TRBD1; abundance: .; v_gene: TRBV20-1; CDR3aa: CSAAGQGEAFF; CDR3nt: TGCAGTGCAGCGGGACAGGGGGAGGCTTTCTTT
j_gene: TRBJ1-2; d_gene: .; abundance: .; v_gene: TRBV3-1/TRBV3-2; CDR3aa: CASSQDGYGYTF; CDR3nt: TGTGCCAGCAGCCAAGACGGGTATGGCTACACCTTC
j_gene: TRBJ2-7; d_gene: TRBD2; abundance: .; v_gene: TRBV7-9; CDR3aa: CASSLLSSGRGEQYF; CDR3nt: TGTGCCAGCAGCTTATTGTCTAGCGGGAGAGGGGAGCAGTACTTC
j_gene: TRBJ2-1; d_gene: .; abundance: .; v_gene: TRBV21-1; CDR3aa: CASNKMILTGTAWLKDYNEQFF; CDR3nt: TGTGCCAGCAACAAGATGATTCTTACGGGGACAGCTTGGTTGAAGGACTACAATGAGCAGTTCTTC
j_gene: TRBJ2-7; d_gene: .; abundance: .; v_gene: TRBV13; CDR3aa: CASSPGLDYEQYF; CDR3nt: TGTGCCAGCAGTCCAGGCCTCGACTACGAGCAGTACTTC
j_gene: TRBJ2-7; d_gene: TRBD1; abundance: .; v_gene: TRBV5-1; CDR3aa: CASTQDRVEQYF; CDR3nt: TGCGCCAGCACCCAGGACAGGGTCGAGCAGTACTTC
j_gene: TRBJ2-1; d_gene: TRBD1; abundance: .; v_gene: TRBV27; CDR3aa: CASSRRTGNNEQFF; CDR3nt: TGTGCCAGCAGTCGCAGGACAGGGAACAATGAGCAGTTCTTC
j_gene: TRBJ2-1; d_gene: .; abundance: .; v_gene: TRBV9; CDR3aa: CASSGNPTGAGEDNEQFF; CDR3nt: TGTGCCAGCAGCGGGAACCCGACGGGGGCGGGGGAGGACAATGAGCAGTTCTTC
j_gene: TRBJ2-1; d_gene: TRBD2; abundance: .; v_gene: TRBV15; CDR3aa: CATRTSGTSYYNEQFF; CDR3nt: TGTGCCACCAGAACCTCCGGGACTAGTTACTACAATGAGCAGTTCTTC
j_gene: TRBJ2-7; d_gene: TRBD2; abundance: .; v_gene: TRBV5-4; CDR3aa: CASSPRLAGKAYEQYF; CDR3nt: TGTGCCAGCAGCCCGAGACTAGCGGGGAAGGCCTACGAGCAGTACTTC
j_gene: TRBJ1-1; d_gene: TRBD1; abundance: .; v_gene: TRBV2; CDR3aa: CASSSQGGTEAFF; CDR3nt: TGTGCCAGCAGTTCCCAGGGGGGCACTGAAGCTTTCTTT
j_gene: TRBJ1-5; d_gene: TRBD1; abundance: .; v_gene: TRBV7-2; CDR3aa: CASSLFAGAGGNQPQHF; CDR3nt: TGTGCCAGCAGCCTCTTTGCGGGTGCAGGGGGCAACCAGCCCCAGCATTTT
j_gene: TRBJ2-5; d_gene: .; abundance: few; v_gene: TRBV7-7; CDR3aa: CASSLGHSQETQYF; CDR3nt: TGTGCTAGCAGCTTAGGCCACAGCCAAGAGACCCAGTACTTC
j_gene: TRBJ2-1; d_gene: .; abundance: .; v_gene: TRBV28; CDR3aa: CASSLWEGDNEQFF; CDR3nt: TGTGCCAGCAGCCTCTGGGAGGGGGACAATGAGCAGTTCTTC
j_gene: TRBJ2-1; d_gene: TRBD2; abundance: .; v_gene: TRBV9; CDR3aa: CASSEPGLAGVGEQFF; CDR3nt: TGTGCCAGCAGCGAACCGGGACTAGCGGGAGTGGGGGAGCAGTTCTTC
j_gene: TRBJ1-2; d_gene: .; abundance: .; v_gene: TRBV7-2; CDR3aa: CASSLGPQGNYGYTF; CDR3nt: TGTGCCAGCAGCTTAGGTCCCCAGGGGAACTATGGCTACACCTTC
j_gene: TRBJ2-2; d_gene: TRBD2; abundance: .; v_gene: TRBV11-3; CDR3aa: CASSLIAGGTGELFF; CDR3nt: TGTGCCAGCAGCTTAATAGCGGGAGGAACCGGGGAGCTGTTTTTT
j_gene: TRBJ1-2; d_gene: .; abundance: once; v_gene: TRBV14; CDR3aa: CASSQASGGYYGYTF; CDR3nt: TGTGCCAGCAGCCAAGCAAGCGGAGGCTACTATGGCTACACCTTC
j_gene: TRBJ2-3; d_gene: .; abundance: .; v_gene: TRBV21-1; CDR3aa: CASSKVTVTNSTDTQYF; CDR3nt: TGTGCCAGCAGCAAAGTCACAGTCACCAACTCCACAGATACGCAGTATTTT
j_gene: TRBJ2-7; d_gene: TRBD1; abundance: .; v_gene: TRBV18; CDR3aa: CASSLLGQGNSYEQYF; CDR3nt: TGTGCCAGCTCACTCCTGGGACAGGGAAACTCCTACGAGCAGTACTTC
j_gene: TRBJ2-1; d_gene: TRBD1; abundance: .; v_gene: TRBV28; CDR3aa: CASGGATGEINEQFF; CDR3nt: TGTGCCAGCGGCGGCGCGACAGGGGAGATCAATGAGCAGTTCTTC
j_gene: TRBJ2-2; d_gene: TRBD1; abundance: .; v_gene: TRBV7-9; CDR3aa: CASSLTGLTGELFF; CDR3nt: TGTGCCAGCAGCTTGACAGGGCTTACCGGGGAGCTGTTTTTT
j_gene: TRBJ1-1; d_gene: TRBD1; abundance: few; v_gene: TRBV6-2/TRBV6-3; CDR3aa: CASSLGQGYEAFF; CDR3nt: TGTGCCAGCAGTTTGGGACAGGGGTATGAAGCTTTCTTT
j_gene: TRBJ2-5; d_gene: .; abundance: .; v_gene: TRBV3-1/TRBV3-2; CDR3aa: CASSQPPKATSETQYF; CDR3nt: TGTGCCAGCAGCCAACCCCCTAAAGCAACCTCAGAGACCCAGTACTTC
j_gene: TRBJ2-3; d_gene: .; abundance: .; v_gene: TRBV5-1; CDR3aa: CASSSQAPSTDTQYF; CDR3nt: TGCGCCAGCAGCTCACAGGCACCTAGCACAGATACGCAGTATTTT
j_gene: TRBJ2-3; d_gene: .; abundance: once; v_gene: TRBV7-3; CDR3aa: CASSPSFGESVSDTQYF; CDR3nt: TGTGCCAGCAGCCCCTCATTCGGGGAGTCCGTCAGTGATACGCAGTATTTT